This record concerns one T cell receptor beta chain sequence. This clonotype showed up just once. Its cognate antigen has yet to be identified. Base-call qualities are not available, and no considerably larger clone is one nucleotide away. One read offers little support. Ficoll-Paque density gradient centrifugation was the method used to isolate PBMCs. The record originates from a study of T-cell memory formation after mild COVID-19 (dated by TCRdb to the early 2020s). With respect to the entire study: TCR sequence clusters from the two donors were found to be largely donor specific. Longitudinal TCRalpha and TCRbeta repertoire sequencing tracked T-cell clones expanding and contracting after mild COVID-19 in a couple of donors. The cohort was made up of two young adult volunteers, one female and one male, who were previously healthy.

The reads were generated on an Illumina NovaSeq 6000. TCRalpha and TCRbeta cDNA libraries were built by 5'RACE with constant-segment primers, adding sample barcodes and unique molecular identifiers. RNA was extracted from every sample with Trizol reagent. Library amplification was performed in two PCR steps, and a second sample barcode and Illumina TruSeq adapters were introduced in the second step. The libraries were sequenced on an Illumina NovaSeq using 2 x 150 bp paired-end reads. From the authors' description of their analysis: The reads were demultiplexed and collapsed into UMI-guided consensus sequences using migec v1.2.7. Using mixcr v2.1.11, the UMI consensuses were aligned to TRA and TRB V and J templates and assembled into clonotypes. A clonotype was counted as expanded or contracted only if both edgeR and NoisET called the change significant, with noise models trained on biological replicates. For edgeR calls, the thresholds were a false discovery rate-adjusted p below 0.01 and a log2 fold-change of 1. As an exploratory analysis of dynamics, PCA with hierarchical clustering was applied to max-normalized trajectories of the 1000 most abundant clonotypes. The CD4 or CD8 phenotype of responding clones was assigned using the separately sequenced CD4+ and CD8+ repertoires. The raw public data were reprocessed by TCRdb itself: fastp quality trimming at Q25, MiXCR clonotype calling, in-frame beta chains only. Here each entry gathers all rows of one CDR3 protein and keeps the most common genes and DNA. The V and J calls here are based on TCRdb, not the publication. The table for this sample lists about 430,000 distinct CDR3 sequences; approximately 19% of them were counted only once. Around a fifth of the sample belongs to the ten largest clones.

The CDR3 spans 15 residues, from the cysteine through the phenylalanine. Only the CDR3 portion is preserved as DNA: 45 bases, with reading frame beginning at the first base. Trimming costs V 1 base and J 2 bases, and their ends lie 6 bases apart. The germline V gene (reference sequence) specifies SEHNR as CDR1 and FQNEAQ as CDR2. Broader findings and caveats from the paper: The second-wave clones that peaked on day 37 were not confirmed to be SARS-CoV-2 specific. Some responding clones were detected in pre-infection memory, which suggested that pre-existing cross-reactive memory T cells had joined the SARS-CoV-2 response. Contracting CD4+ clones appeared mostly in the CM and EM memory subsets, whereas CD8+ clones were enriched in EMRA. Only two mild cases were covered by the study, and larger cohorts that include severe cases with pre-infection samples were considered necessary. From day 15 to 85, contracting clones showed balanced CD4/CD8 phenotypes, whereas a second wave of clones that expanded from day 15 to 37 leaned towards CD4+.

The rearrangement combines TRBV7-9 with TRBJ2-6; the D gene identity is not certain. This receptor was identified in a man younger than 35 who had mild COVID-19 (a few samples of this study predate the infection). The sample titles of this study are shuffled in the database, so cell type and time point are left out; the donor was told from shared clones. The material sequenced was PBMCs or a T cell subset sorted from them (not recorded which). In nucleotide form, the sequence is TGTGCCAGCAGCTTAGTGGCAGCTGGGGCCAACGTCCTGACTTTC. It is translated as CASSLVAAGANVLTF.